This T cell receptor beta chain was obtained from a study of T cells in Graves' hyperthyroidism and ophthalmopathy. CDR3 length: 16 residues. The V gene lost 3 bases and the J gene lost 2 bases, with 16 bases spanning the gap. Germline loops: CDR1 SGHRS, CDR2 YFSETQ. Ten or more counts support this clonotype. The antigen is not known. From RNA transcripts, TCR beta CDR3 regions were amplified. Researchers ran a first-round RT-PCR on the TCR CDR3 using the HTBI primer set. TCRdb processed the multiplex PCR reads anew with MiXCR; each CDR3 protein has one entry. The table includes a few hundred thousand distinct CDR3 sequences, roughly 14% detected once. Study-wide results and caveats: Most expanded thyroid clonotypes above 0.001 also appeared in blood.

These patients, aged 18 to 65, had recently diagnosed hyperthyroidism lasting under 2 months. The receptor was derived from a man aged 25-45 years with Graves' hyperthyroidism that later progressed to Graves' ophthalmopathy. The V and J genes are TRBV5-1 and TRBJ2-3; D remains ambiguous. Material: blood. The CDR3 DNA is TGCGCCAGCAGCTCGGGCTCCACGGCCCCCACAGATACGCAGTATTTT. This gives the protein CASSSGSTAPTDTQYF.